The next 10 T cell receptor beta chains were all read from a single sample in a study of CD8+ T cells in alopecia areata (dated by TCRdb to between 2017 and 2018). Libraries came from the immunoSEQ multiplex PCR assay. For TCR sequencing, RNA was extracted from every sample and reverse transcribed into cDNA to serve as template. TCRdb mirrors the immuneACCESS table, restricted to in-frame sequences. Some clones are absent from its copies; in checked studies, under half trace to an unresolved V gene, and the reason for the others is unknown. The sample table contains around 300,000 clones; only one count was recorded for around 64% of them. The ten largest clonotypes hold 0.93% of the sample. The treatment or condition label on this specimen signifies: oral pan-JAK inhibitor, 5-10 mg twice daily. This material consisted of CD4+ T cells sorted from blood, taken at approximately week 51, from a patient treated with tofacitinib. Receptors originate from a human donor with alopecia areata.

In DNA form, the CDR3 reads TGTGCCAGCAGCTTTGGCGCGGGGTACGAGCAGTACTTC. It yields the protein CASSFGAGYEQYF. The gene calls are TRBV5-6 and TRBJ2-7; TRBD2 might be the D (6 bases). This CDR3 has 13 amino acids. V lost 2 bases, J lost 4 bases, and 10 bases lay in between. Germline CDR1 reads SGHDT; CDR2 reads YYEEEE.

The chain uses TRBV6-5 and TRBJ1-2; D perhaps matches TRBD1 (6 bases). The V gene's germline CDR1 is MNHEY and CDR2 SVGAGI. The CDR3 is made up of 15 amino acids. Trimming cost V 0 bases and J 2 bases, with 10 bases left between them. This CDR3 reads CASSYSPGANYGYTF. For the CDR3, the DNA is TGTGCCAGCAGTTACTCGCCAGGGGCAAACTATGGCTACACCTTC.

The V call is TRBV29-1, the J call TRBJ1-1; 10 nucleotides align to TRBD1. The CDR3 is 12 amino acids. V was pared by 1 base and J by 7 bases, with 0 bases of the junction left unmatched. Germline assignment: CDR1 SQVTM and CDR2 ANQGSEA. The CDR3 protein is CSVEGDRGEAFF. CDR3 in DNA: TGCAGCGTTGAAGGGGACAGGGGTGAAGCTTTCTTT.

CDR3 loop: CSVLAGEETQYF. As DNA, the CDR3 is TGCAGCGTTCTAGCGGGGGAAGAGACCCAGTACTTC. V is TRBV29-1 and J is TRBJ2-5; 10 positions match TRBD2. Losses at the gene ends were 5 bases for V and 3 bases for J; bases not matched to a gene: 0. Looked up from germline, CDR1 is SQVTM and CDR2 is ANQGSEA. This CDR3 is built from 12 residues.

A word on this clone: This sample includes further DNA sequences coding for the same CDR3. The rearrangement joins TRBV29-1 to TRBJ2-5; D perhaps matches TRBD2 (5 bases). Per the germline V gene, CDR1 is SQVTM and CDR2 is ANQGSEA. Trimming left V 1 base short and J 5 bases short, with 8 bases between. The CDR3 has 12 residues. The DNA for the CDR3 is TGCAGCGTTGAAGGCCGCGGGGAGACCCAGTACTTC. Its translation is CSVEGRGETQYF.

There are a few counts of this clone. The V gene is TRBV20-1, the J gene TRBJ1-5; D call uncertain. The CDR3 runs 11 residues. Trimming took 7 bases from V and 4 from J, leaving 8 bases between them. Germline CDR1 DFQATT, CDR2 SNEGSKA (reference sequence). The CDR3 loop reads CSGRENQPQHF. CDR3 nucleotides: TGCAGTGGCCGAGAAAATCAGCCCCAGCATTTT.

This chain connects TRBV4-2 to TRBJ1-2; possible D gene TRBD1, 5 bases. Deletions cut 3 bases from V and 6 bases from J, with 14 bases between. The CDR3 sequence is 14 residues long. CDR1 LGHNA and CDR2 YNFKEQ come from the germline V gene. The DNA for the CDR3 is TGTGCCAGCAGCCAGGGCCGGGGCACTGATGGCTACACCTTC. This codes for CASSQGRGTDGYTF.

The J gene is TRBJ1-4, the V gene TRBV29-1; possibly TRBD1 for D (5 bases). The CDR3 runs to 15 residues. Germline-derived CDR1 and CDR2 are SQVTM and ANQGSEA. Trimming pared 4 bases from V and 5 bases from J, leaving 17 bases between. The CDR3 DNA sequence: TGCAGCGTTGTCCCCAATTGGGGGGAAAATGAAAAACTGTTTTTT. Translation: CSVVPNWGENEKLFF.

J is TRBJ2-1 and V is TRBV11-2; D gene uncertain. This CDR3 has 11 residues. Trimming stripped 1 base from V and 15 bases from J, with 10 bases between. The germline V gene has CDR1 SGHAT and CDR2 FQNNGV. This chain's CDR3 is CASSLGPRPFF. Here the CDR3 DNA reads TGTGCCAGCAGCTTAGGTCCACGACCGTTCTTC.

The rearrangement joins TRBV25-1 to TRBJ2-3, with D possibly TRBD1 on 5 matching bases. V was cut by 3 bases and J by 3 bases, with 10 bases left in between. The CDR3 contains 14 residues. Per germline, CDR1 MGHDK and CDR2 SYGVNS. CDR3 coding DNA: TGTGCCAGCAGTGACCCCAGGGCGACAGATACGCAGTATTTT. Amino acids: CASSDPRATDTQYF.